This T cell receptor (beta chain) was sequenced during a study of T cell changes during pregnancy in multiple sclerosis. Regarding this clone: Compared with germline, one end of the junction differs, possibly owing to a read error.

Germline V lookup: CDR1 SSHAT, CDR2 FNYEAQ (reference sequence). The CDR3 has 15 amino acids. The table came from immunoSEQ multiplex PCR; TCRdb's copy has only in-frame clones and leaves some out. The sample consists of around 75,000 clones, 89% of them appearing once. This sequence joins TRBV7-7 and TRBJ2-1, with TRBD2 matching over 11 bases. Here the sequenced sample was peripheral blood, taken in the first trimester of pregnancy. The clonotype was recovered from a female donor in good health, enrolled as a control in a pregnancy study. CDR3 region: CASSLTSGSTYEQFF. As DNA, the CDR3 is TGTGCTAGCAGCCTTACTAGCGGGAGTACCTATGAGCAGTTCTTC.